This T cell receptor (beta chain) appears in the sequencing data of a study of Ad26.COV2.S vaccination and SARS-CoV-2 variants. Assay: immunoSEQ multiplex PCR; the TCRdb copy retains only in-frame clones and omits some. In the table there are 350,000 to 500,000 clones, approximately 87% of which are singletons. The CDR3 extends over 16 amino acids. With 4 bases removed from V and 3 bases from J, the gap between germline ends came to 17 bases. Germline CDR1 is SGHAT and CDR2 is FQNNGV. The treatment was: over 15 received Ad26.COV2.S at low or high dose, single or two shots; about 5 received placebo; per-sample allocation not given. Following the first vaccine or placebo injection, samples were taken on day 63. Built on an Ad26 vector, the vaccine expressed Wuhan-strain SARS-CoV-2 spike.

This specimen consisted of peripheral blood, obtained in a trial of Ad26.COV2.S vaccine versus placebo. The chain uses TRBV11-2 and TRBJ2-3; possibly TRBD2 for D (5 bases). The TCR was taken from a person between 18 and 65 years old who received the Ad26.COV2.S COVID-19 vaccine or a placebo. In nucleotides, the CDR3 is TGTGCCAGCAGCTCCCGTGTGGCTAGCTCTACAGATACGCAGTATTTT. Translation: CASSSRVASSTDTQYF.